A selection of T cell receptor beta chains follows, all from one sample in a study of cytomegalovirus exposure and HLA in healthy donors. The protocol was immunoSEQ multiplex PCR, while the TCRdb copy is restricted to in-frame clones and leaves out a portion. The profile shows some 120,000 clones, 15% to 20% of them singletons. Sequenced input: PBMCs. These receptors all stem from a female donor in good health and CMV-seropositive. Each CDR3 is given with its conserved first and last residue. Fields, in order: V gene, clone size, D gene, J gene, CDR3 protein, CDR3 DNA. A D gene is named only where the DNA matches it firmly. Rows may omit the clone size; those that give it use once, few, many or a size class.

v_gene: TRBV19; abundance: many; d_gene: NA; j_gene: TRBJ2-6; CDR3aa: CASSLTGSGANVLTF; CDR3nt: TGTGCCAGTAGCTTAACAGGATCTGGGGCCAACGTCCTGACTTTC
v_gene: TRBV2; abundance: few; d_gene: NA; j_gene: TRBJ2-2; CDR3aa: CASSIATSNTGELFF; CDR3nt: TGTGCCAGCAGCATAGCGACTAGTAACACCGGGGAGCTGTTTTTT
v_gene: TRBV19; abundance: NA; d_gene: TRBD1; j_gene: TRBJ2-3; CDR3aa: CASSETGTGSTDTQYF; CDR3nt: TGTGCCAGTAGTGAAACCGGGACAGGGAGCACAGATACGCAGTATTTT
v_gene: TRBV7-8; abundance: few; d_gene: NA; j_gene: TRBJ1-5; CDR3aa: CASSYSGTHQPQHF; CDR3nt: TGTGCCAGCAGCTACTCCGGGACACATCAGCCCCAGCATTTT
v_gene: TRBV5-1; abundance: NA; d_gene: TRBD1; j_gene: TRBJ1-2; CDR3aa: CASSEGTGYYGYTF; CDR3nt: TGCGCCAGCAGCGAGGGGACAGGCTACTATGGCTACACCTTC
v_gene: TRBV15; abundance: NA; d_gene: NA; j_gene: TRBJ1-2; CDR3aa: CATSSPGGYYGYTF; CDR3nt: TGTGCCACCAGCAGTCCCGGCGGATACTATGGCTACACCTTC
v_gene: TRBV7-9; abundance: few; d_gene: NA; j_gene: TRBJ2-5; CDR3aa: CASSLVGASQYF; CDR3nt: TGTGCCAGCAGCTTAGTAGGAGCGAGCCAGTACTTC
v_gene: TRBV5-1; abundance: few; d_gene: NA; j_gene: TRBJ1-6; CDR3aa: CASSRSGAGTIHAGGSPLHF; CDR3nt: TGCGCCAGCAGCCGGTCCGGTGCCGGGACTATACATGCCGGAGGTTCACCCCTCCACTTT
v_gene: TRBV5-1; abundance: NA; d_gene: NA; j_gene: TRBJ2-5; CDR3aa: CASSAQGSETQYF; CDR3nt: TGCGCCAGCAGCGCCCAGGGGAGCGAGACCCAGTACTTC
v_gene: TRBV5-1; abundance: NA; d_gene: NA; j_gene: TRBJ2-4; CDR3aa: CASSFWQGRNIQYF; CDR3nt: TGCGCCAGCAGCTTCTGGCAGGGGAGAAACATTCAGTACTTC
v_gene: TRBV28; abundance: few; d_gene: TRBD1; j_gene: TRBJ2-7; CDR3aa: CASSLGDRVYEQYF; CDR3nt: TGTGCCAGCAGTTTAGGGGACAGGGTCTACGAGCAGTACTTC
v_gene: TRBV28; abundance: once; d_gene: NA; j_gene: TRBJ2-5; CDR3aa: CASMGGARRETQYF; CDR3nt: TGTGCCAGCATGGGTGGGGCGCGTCGAGAGACCCAGTACTTC
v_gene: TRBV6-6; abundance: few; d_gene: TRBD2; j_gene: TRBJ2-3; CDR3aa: CASSDIAGGPPDTQYF; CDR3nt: TGTGCCAGCAGCGATATAGCGGGGGGCCCCCCAGATACGCAGTATTTT
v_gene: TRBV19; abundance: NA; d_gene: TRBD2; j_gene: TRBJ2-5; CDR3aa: CASSQGTRQYQETQYF; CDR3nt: TGTGCCAGTAGTCAGGGGACTAGGCAGTACCAAGAGACCCAGTACTTC
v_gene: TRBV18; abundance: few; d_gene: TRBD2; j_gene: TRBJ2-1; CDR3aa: CASSPLAGTYNEQFF; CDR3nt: TGTGCCAGCTCACCACTAGCGGGAACGTACAATGAGCAGTTCTTC
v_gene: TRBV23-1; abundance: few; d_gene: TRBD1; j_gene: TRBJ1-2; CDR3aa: CASSQYRDRVRGYTF; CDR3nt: TGCGCCAGCAGTCAGTACCGGGACAGGGTACGTGGCTACACCTTC
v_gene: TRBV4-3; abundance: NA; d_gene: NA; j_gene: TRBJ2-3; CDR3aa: CASSQDLRLTYTQYF; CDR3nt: TGCGCCAGCAGCCAAGATCTCCGACTTACCTATACGCAGTATTTT
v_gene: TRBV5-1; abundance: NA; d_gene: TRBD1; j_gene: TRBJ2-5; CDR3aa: CASSPGQGLGAQYF; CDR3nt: TGCGCCAGCAGCCCGGGACAGGGGTTAGGGGCCCAGTACTTC
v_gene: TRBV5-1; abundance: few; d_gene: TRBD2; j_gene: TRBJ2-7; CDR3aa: CASSLLAASYEQYF; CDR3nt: TGCGCCAGCAGCTTGCTAGCGGCCTCCTACGAGCAGTACTTC
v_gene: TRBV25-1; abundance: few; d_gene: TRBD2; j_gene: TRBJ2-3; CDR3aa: CASSEYMGSGSLTDTQYF; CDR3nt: TGTGCCAGCAGTGAATATATGGGTAGCGGGAGTCTCACAGATACGCAGTATTTT
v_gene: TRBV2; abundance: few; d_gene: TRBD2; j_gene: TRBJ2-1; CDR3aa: CASLGSGSNEVYNEQFF; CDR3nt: TGTGCCAGCTTGGGAAGCGGGAGCAATGAAGTTTACAATGAGCAGTTCTTC
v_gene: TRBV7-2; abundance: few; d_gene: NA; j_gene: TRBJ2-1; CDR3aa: CASSFQPGGGYNEQFF; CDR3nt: TGTGCCAGCAGCTTCCAACCGGGGGGCGGATACAATGAGCAGTTCTTC
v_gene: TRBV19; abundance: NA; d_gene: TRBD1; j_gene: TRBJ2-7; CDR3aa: CASSYDRAYEQYF; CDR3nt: TGTGCCAGTAGTTACGACAGGGCCTACGAGCAGTACTTC
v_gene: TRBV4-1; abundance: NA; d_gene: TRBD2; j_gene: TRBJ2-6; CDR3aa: CASSRGGLVTGANVLTF; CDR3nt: TGCGCCAGCAGCCGCGGGGGACTAGTTACCGGGGCCAACGTCCTGACTTTC
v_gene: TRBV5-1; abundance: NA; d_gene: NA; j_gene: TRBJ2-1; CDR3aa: CASSFLGGNEQFF; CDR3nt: TGCGCCAGCAGCTTCCTGGGAGGCAATGAGCAGTTCTTC
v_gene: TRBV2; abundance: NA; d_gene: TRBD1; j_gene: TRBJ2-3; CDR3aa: CASSARDRGRGMDTQYF; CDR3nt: TGTGCCAGCAGTGCCCGCGACAGGGGGCGCGGCATGGATACGCAGTATTTT